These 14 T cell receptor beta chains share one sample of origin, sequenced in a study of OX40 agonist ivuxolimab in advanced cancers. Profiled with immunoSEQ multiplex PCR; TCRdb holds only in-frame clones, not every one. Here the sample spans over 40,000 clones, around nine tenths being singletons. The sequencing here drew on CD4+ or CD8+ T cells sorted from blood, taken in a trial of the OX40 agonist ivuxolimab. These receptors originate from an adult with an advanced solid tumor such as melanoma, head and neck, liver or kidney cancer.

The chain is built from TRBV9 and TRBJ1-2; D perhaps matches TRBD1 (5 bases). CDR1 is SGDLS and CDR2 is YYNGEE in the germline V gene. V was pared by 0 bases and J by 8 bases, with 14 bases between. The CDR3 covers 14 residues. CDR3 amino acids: CASSVGGHIDGYTF. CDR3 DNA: TGTGCCAGCAGCGTAGGGGGCCACATCGACGGCTACACCTTC.

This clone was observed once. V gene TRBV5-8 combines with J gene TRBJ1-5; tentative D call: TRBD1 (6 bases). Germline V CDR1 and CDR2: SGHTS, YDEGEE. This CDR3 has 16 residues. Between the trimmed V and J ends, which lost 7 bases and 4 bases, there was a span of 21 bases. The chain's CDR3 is CASRISGGATNQPQHF. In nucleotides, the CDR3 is TGTGCCAGCCGCATATCCGGGGGGGCAACTAATCAGCCCCAGCATTTT.

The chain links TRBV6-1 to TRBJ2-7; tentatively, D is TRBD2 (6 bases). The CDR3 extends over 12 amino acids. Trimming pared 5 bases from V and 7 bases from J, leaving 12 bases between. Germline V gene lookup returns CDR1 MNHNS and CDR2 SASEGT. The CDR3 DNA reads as TGTGCCAGCAGTAAGGCTGGGGGGGAGCAGTACTTC. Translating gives CASSKAGGEQYF.

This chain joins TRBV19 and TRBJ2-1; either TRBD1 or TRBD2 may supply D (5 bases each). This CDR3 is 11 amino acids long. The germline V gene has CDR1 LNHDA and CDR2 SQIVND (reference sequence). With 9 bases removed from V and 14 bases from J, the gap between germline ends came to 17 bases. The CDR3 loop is CASRDLGSEFF. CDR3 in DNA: TGTGCCAGCCGGGACCTAGGGTCGGAGTTCTTC.

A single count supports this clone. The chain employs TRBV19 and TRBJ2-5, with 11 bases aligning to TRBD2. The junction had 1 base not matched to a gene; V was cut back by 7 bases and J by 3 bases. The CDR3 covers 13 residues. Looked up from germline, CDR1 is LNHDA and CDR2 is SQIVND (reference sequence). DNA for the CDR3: TGTGCCAGTAAGGGACTAGCGGAAGAGACCCAGTACTTC. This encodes CASKGLAEETQYF.

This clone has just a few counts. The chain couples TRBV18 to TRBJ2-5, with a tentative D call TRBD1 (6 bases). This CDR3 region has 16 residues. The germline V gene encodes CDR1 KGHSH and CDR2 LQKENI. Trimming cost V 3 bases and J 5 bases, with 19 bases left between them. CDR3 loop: CASSPPNRAVMETQYF. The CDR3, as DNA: TGTGCCAGCTCACCCCCAAACAGGGCGGTTATGGAGACCCAGTACTTC.

CDR3 bases: TGTGCCATCAGTGAAAGGGGACAGGGGGGCTATGGCTACACCTTC. This sequence encodes CAISERGQGGYGYTF. V usage is TRBV10-3 and J usage is TRBJ1-2; 11 nucleotides agree with TRBD1. With V trimmed by 3 bases and J by 4 bases, 4 bases remained unmatched. The CDR3 loop spans 15 amino acids. CDR1 and CDR2 from the germline V gene are ENHRY and SYGVKD.

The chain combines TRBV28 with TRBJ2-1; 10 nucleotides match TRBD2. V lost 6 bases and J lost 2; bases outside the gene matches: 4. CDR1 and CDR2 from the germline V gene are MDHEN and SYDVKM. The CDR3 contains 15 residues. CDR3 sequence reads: CASSLSGGAYNEQFF. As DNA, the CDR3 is TGTGCCAGCAGCTTGAGCGGGGGGGCCTACAATGAGCAGTTCTTC.

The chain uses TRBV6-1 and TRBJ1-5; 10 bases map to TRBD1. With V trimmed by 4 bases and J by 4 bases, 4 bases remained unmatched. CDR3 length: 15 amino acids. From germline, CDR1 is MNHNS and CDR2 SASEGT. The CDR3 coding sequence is TGTGCCAGCAGTGGGGGGACAGGGGTTAATCAGCCCCAGCATTTT. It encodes CASSGGTGVNQPQHF.

In DNA form, the CDR3 reads TGTGCCTGGGGGGGGCCCTACGAGCAGTACTTC. Its translation is CAWGGPYEQYF. The genes are TRBV30 and TRBJ2-7; D may correspond to TRBD1 or TRBD2 (6 bases each). V was pared by 5 bases and J by 2 bases, with 7 bases between. Per the germline V gene, CDR1 is GTSNPN and CDR2 is SVGIG (reference sequence). The CDR3 length is 11 residues.

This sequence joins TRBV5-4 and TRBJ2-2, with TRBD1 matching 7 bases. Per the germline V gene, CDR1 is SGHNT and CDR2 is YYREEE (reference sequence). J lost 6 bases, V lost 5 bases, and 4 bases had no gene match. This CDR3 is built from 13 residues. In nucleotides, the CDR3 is TGTGCCAGCAGAAGACAGGGTTCCGGGGAGCTGTTTTTT. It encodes CASRRQGSGELFF.

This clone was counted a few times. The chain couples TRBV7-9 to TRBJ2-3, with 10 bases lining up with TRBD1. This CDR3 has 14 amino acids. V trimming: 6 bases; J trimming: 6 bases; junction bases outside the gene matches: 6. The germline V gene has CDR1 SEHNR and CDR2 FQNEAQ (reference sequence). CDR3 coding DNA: TGTGCCAGCAGACCTGACAGGGGGCGTGATACGCAGTATTTT. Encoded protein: CASRPDRGRDTQYF.

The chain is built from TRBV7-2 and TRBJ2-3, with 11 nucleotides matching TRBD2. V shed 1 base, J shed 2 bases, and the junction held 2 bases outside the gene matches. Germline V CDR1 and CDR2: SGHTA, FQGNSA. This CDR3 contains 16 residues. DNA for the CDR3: TGTGCCAGCAGCTTAGGACTAGCGGGGCTCACAGATACGCAGTATTTT. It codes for CASSLGLAGLTDTQYF.

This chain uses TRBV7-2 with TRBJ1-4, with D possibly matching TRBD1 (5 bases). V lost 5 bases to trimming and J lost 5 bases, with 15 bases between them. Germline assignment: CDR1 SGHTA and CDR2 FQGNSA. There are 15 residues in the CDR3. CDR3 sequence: CASSLGAASNEKLFF. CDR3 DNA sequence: TGTGCCAGCAGCCTTGGGGCCGCTTCCAATGAAAAACTGTTTTTT.